This T cell receptor (beta chain) was sequenced during a study of CD8 T cells in ankylosing spondylitis. Study-wide results and limits: Significant enrichment of disease-linked clones was reportedly seen in matched ankylosing spondylitis synovial fluid. Disease-linked clones were CD8+ and relatively rare in peripheral blood. In ankylosing spondylitis blood, a motif of seven to nine highly homologous TCR beta variants appeared characteristic.

Via MiXCR, TCRdb re-called the 5' RACE reads, giving one row per CDR3 protein. The table lists around 480,000 distinct CDR3 sequences, 17% of them singletons. In germline, CDR1 is MGHDK, CDR2 SYGVNS. V was pared by 6 bases and J by 3 bases, with 15 bases between. The CDR3 is 15 residues long. For this clonotype: Its antigen is not known.

Specimen: blood, either unsorted or a sorted T cell fraction (not recorded which). V and J are TRBV25-1 and TRBJ2-1, with D tentatively TRBD1 (6 bases). This TCR derives from a male donor with ankylosing spondylitis. The CDR3 bases are TGTGCCAGCAGACCGGACAGTCTGCTCTACAATGAGCAGTTCTTC. Residues: CASRPDSLLYNEQFF. Looking up the rest from reference TRBV25-1 and TRBJ2-1 gives the full variable domain: EADIYQTPRYLVIGTGKKITLECSQTMGHDKMYWYQQDPGMELHLIHYSYGVNSTEKGDLSSESTVSRIRTEHFPLTLESARPSHTSQYLCASRPDSLLYNEQFFGPGTRLTVL.